These T cell receptor beta chains were read from a single sample in a study of T cell responses to AZD1222 COVID-19 vaccine. The method was immunoSEQ multiplex PCR; TCRdb's version includes in-frame clones alone and lacks a portion of them. The table lists roughly 140,000 clones, roughly 91% of them singletons. Sequencing was performed on peripheral blood, taken on day 0 of AZD1222 vaccination. Every receptor here comes from an adult in good health. Each CDR3 is given without its conserved first and last residue.

v_call: TRBV6-5
j_call: TRBJ1-4
cdr3_aa: ASNAGSNEKLF

v_call: TRBV7-9
j_call: TRBJ1-1
cdr3_aa: ASSPNHPNTEAF

v_call: TRBV7-8
j_call: TRBJ2-1
cdr3_aa: ASSPRTGGRNEQF

v_call: TRBV11-2
j_call: TRBJ2-2
cdr3_aa: ASSLGVSGRGELF

v_call: TRBV3-1/TRBV3-2
j_call: TRBJ2-7
cdr3_aa: ASSQGQEQY

v_call: TRBV7-2
j_call: TRBJ1-1
cdr3_aa: ASSSGTVNTEAF

v_call: TRBV19
j_call: TRBJ1-5
cdr3_aa: ASSIWTGGLFGNQPQH

v_call: TRBV4-3
j_call: TRBJ2-7
cdr3_aa: ASSQEASREHEQY

v_call: TRBV5-4
j_call: TRBJ1-4
cdr3_aa: ASSSRQGAGANEKLF

v_call: TRBV2
j_call: TRBJ1-1
cdr3_aa: ASSLQGNTEAF

v_call: TRBV7-2
j_call: TRBJ2-7
cdr3_aa: ASNLGGGSSYEQY

v_call: TRBV4-1
j_call: TRBJ1-1
cdr3_aa: ASSQAKGLDTEAF

v_call: TRBV7-2
j_call: TRBJ2-7
cdr3_aa: ASSPTIYEQY

v_call: TRBV6-5
j_call: TRBJ2-5
cdr3_aa: ASRINRAGGTQY

v_call: TRBV12-3/TRBV12-4
j_call: TRBJ1-2
cdr3_aa: ASSFDTETGYT

v_call: TRBV27
j_call: TRBJ2-6
cdr3_aa: ASTIDSSGANVLT

v_call: TRBV27
j_call: TRBJ1-2
cdr3_aa: ASRDRSYGYT

v_call: TRBV11-3
j_call: TRBJ2-5
cdr3_aa: ASSPTGTGQETQY

v_call: TRBV15
j_call: TRBJ2-1
cdr3_aa: ATSRDSSSYNEQF

v_call: TRBV4-1
j_call: TRBJ2-2
cdr3_aa: ASSKIHNYPGELF

v_call: TRBV30
j_call: TRBJ2-7
cdr3_aa: AWTSQGGEQY

v_call: TRBV7-9
j_call: TRBJ2-5
cdr3_aa: ASSNTSGGYQETQY

v_call: TRBV7-2
j_call: TRBJ2-7
cdr3_aa: ASSLVGGGEQY

v_call: TRBV7-6
j_call: TRBJ2-1
cdr3_aa: ASSLTSPPTTWSSYNEQF

v_call: TRBV9
j_call: TRBJ2-1
cdr3_aa: ASSAGQGVYNEQF

v_call: TRBV29-1
j_call: TRBJ2-7
cdr3_aa: SVERDYEQY

v_call: TRBV3-1/TRBV3-2
j_call: TRBJ2-7
cdr3_aa: ASSQVGISGTYEQY

v_call: TRBV7-9
j_call: TRBJ1-5
cdr3_aa: ASSGTGGIGQPQH

v_call: TRBV7-2
j_call: TRBJ2-7
cdr3_aa: ASSPGLAGIEQY

v_call: TRBV9
j_call: TRBJ2-3
cdr3_aa: ASSVADTQY

v_call: TRBV21-1
j_call: TRBJ2-3
cdr3_aa: ASSKEGATTDTQY

v_call: TRBV7-8
j_call: TRBJ1-6
cdr3_aa: ASSSLGTEYNSPLH

v_call: TRBV3-1/TRBV3-2
j_call: TRBJ1-2
cdr3_aa: ASSQDSTGFYGYT

v_call: TRBV6-5
j_call: TRBJ2-7
cdr3_aa: ASSYGSNEQY

v_call: TRBV7-2
j_call: TRBJ2-7
cdr3_aa: ASSLQGDTLYEQY

v_call: TRBV5-4
j_call: TRBJ2-7
cdr3_aa: ASSLAGTLAAEQY

v_call: TRBV30
j_call: TRBJ2-7
cdr3_aa: AWSVSAGLPYEQY

v_call: TRBV3-1/TRBV3-2
j_call: TRBJ1-6
cdr3_aa: ASSPGQDGSPLH

v_call: TRBV12-3/TRBV12-4
j_call: TRBJ2-5
cdr3_aa: ASLRTNQETQY

v_call: TRBV5-1
j_call: TRBJ1-1
cdr3_aa: ASSLVGQGLSEAF

v_call: TRBV4-3
j_call: TRBJ2-1
cdr3_aa: ASSQADHEQF

v_call: TRBV7-8
j_call: TRBJ1-2
cdr3_aa: ASSWEAGRFYGYT

v_call: TRBV3-1/TRBV3-2
j_call: TRBJ1-3
cdr3_aa: ASSQGGSGNTIY

v_call: TRBV19
j_call: TRBJ1-5
cdr3_aa: ASSISGPLNQPQH

v_call: TRBV18
j_call: TRBJ1-4
cdr3_aa: ASSPGTGVGEKLF

v_call: TRBV6-6
j_call: TRBJ2-2
cdr3_aa: ASKGSLTGELF

v_call: TRBV7-9
j_call: TRBJ1-1
cdr3_aa: ASSLENRNTEAF

v_call: TRBV3-1/TRBV3-2
j_call: TRBJ2-1
cdr3_aa: ASSLEDWRGGHEQF

v_call: TRBV12-3/TRBV12-4
j_call: TRBJ1-1
cdr3_aa: ASSLGPAEAF

v_call: TRBV19
j_call: TRBJ1-2
cdr3_aa: ASQDLYGYT

v_call: TRBV29-1
j_call: TRBJ2-7
cdr3_aa: SVENPSGRAYEQY

v_call: TRBV7-2
j_call: TRBJ1-5
cdr3_aa: ASSLESSNNQPQH